One sample yielded the 12 T cell receptor beta chains listed below, sequenced in a study of cytomegalovirus exposure and HLA in healthy donors (dated by TCRdb to the late 2010s). Receptor amplification or capture employed the immunoSEQ multiplex PCR assay. A mixture of 60 forward primers for TCR Vbeta segments and 13 reverse primers for TCR Jbeta segments was used in the multiplex PCR. Imported from immuneACCESS, the table was reduced by TCRdb to in-frame sequences with V and J called. These copies leave out some clones; in studies compared against another copy, an unresolved V gene accounts for under half, and the cause of the remainder is not known. The sample records approximately 200,000 clones, about 85% of which are singletons. About 1.2% of the sample comes from the top ten. The material sequenced was PBMCs. Receptor source: a human donor in good health.

The chain employs TRBV6-4 and TRBJ2-2, with a tentative D call TRBD2 (6 bases). The CDR3 extends over 13 amino acids. Trimming removed 4 bases from V and 3 bases from J, with 6 bases in between. Germline CDR1 reads MRHNA; CDR2 reads SNTAGT. This CDR3 is CASSGDYTGELFF. The CDR3, as DNA: TGTGCCAGCAGTGGGGACTACACCGGGGAGCTGTTTTTT.

This clone was seen more than once but under ten times. This chain links TRBV4-1 with TRBJ1-4, with 7 bases identical to TRBD1. This CDR3 is built from 18 residues. The germline V gene has CDR1 MGHRA and CDR2 YSYEKL. V dropped 0 bases and J dropped 5; count of bases not matched to a gene: 12. CDR3 protein: CASSQDRDSGVGNEKLFF. The CDR3 region has the DNA TGCGCCAGCAGCCAAGATCGGGACAGCGGTGTTGGAAATGAAAAACTGTTTTTT.

The chain uses TRBV5-6 and TRBJ2-5; 7 bases fit TRBD1. Germline-derived CDR1 and CDR2 are SGHDT and YYEEEE. The CDR3 runs 17 residues. V was clipped by 0 bases and J by 1 base; unmatched bases: 9. CDR3 DNA sequence: TGTGCCAGCAGCTTGGAGTTTCTGACAGGGACCCAAGAGACCCAGTACTTC. This sequence encodes CASSLEFLTGTQETQYF. Filled out from reference TRBV5-6 and TRBJ2-5, the complete variable domain reads DAGVTQSPTHLIKTRGQQVTLRCSPKSGHDTVSWYQQALGQGPQFIFQYYEEEERQRGNFPDRFSGHQFPNYSSELNVNALLLGDSALYLCASSLEFLTGTQETQYFGPGTRLLVL.

The gene calls are TRBV5-4 and TRBJ1-2; TRBD1 might be the D (6 bases). The CDR3 covers 17 residues. The V and J ends lost 3 bases and 2 bases respectively, with 20 bases between them. Germline V lookup: CDR1 SGHNT, CDR2 YYREEE (reference sequence). The CDR3 is CASSSGQITHSNYGYTF. As DNA, the CDR3 is TGTGCCAGCAGCTCTGGACAGATTACGCATTCCAACTATGGCTACACCTTC.

The chain joins TRBV6-5 to TRBJ2-7; 10 bases fit TRBD1. V shed 2 bases and J 4 bases; nucleotides not matched to a gene: 5. CDR1 MNHEY and CDR2 SVGAGI come from the germline V gene. The CDR3 extends over 15 amino acids. CDR3 DNA sequence: TGTGCCAGCAGTTACCGGACAGGGGGTATGTACGAGCAGTACTTC. Translating it yields CASSYRTGGMYEQYF.

V gene TRBV25-1 combines with J gene TRBJ2-6, with TRBD1 identical over 7 bases. The CDR3 contains 18 residues. V trimming: 2 bases; J trimming: 3 bases; junction bases outside the gene matches: 10. Per germline, CDR1 MGHDK and CDR2 SYGVNS. CDR3 sequence (DNA): TGTGCCAGCAGTGAAATGATAGGGGGCGCGAGTGGGGCCAACGTCCTGACTTTC. It yields the protein CASSEMIGGASGANVLTF.

To note about this clone: The sample has other DNA sequences that encode this CDR3 too. This chain connects TRBV27 to TRBJ1-5, with TRBD1 as a possible D gene (5 bases). Trimming stripped 0 bases from V and 4 bases from J, with 7 bases between. Per germline, CDR1 MNHEY and CDR2 SMNVEV (reference sequence). This CDR3 is 14 amino acids long. CDR3 protein: CASSLSPGNQPQHF. For the CDR3, the DNA is TGTGCCAGCAGTTTATCGCCAGGGAATCAGCCCCAGCATTTT.

V usage is TRBV9 and J usage is TRBJ1-2; TRBD1 might be the D (6 bases). The germline CDR1 and CDR2 sequences are SGDLS and YYNGEE. The CDR3 has 16 residues. V was shortened by 3 bases and J by 3 bases, with 18 bases between the two germline ends. For the CDR3, the DNA is TGTGCCAGCAGCGCCCTCGCTAGGGGGGGTTACTATGGCTACACCTTC. It encodes CASSALARGGYYGYTF. Drawing the rest from reference TRBV9 and TRBJ1-2, the complete variable domain is DSGVTQTPKHLITATGQRVTLRCSPRSGDLSVYWYQQSLDQGLQFLIQYYNGEERAKGNILERFSAQQFPDLHSELNLSSLELGDSALYFCASSALARGGYYGYTFGSGTRLTVV.

This chain uses TRBV7-6 with TRBJ2-2, with 13 bases that match TRBD2. The CDR3 has 17 residues. The V gene end was trimmed by 5 bases and the J gene end by 2 bases; junction bases not matched to a gene: 5. The germline CDR1 and CDR2 sequences are SGHVS and FNYEAQ. The CDR3 DNA reads as TGTGCCAGCAGCCCAACTAGCGGGAGGGCCAACACCGGGGAGCTGTTTTTT. It specifies CASSPTSGRANTGELFF.

V is TRBV6-5 and J is TRBJ1-5, with TRBD1 as a possible D gene (5 bases). This CDR3 has 14 residues. Trimming cost V 5 bases and J 2 bases, with 10 bases left between them. Germline V gives CDR1 MNHEY, CDR2 SVGAGI. The CDR3 region is CASSLRGGNQPQHF. Written as DNA, the CDR3 is TGTGCCAGCAGTCTACGGGGGGGCAATCAGCCCCAGCATTTT.

The chain couples TRBV7-3 to TRBJ2-1; 11 nucleotides align to TRBD2. The CDR3 contains 16 residues. The ends lost 5 bases at V and 8 bases at J; junction bases unmatched: 11. From germline, CDR1 is SGHTA and CDR2 FQGTGA. CDR3 in amino acids: CASSLFPTSGKDEQFF. The CDR3 DNA is TGTGCCAGCAGCCTTTTTCCGACTAGCGGGAAGGATGAGCAGTTCTTC.

This clone was found a few times. The rearrangement joins TRBV19 to TRBJ2-3; D might be TRBD1 (6 bases). Germline loops: CDR1 LNHDA, CDR2 SQIVND (reference sequence). With 4 bases removed from V and 8 bases from J, the gap between germline ends came to 19 bases. There are 15 residues in the CDR3. The CDR3 DNA follows: TGTGCCAGTAGTACGGGATCGGGGATACAGGGTACGCAGTATTTT. Its translation: CASSTGSGIQGTQYF.